The 16 T cell receptor beta chains below come from one sample, sequenced in a study of T cells in Graves' hyperthyroidism and ophthalmopathy. Amplified TCR beta CDR3 regions derived from RNA transcripts. RT-PCR in the first round (using the HTBI primer set) targeted the TCR CDR3. TCRdb passed the multiplex PCR reads through MiXCR, listing each CDR3 protein once. The sample has 300,000 to 450,000 distinct CDR3 sequences, 13% seen once; the top ten hold around 21%. Sequencing was performed on blood. The receptors were gathered from a man aged 30 to 45 with Graves' hyperthyroidism that later progressed to Graves' ophthalmopathy.

The chain recombines TRBV13 with TRBJ1-6, with a tentative D call TRBD1 (5 bases). This CDR3 contains 14 residues. From germline, CDR1 is PRHDT and CDR2 FYEKMQ (reference sequence). Deletions cut 5 bases from V and 6 bases from J, with 11 bases between. In nucleotides, the CDR3 is TGTGCCAGCAGCACGGGACCCCTTAATTCACCCCTCCACTTT. It encodes CASSTGPLNSPLHF.

Only a few counts were recorded for this clonotype. This chain connects TRBV29-1 to TRBJ1-1, with 7 bases identical to TRBD1. CDR3 size: 13 residues. Germline loops: CDR1 SQVTM, CDR2 ANQGSEA. Germline trimming cut 7 bases from V and 0 bases from J; bases unmatched to any gene: 5. This CDR3 is CSAGQHMNTEAFF. CDR3 sequence (DNA): TGCAGCGCGGGACAGCACATGAACACTGAAGCTTTCTTT.

This clonotype occurred many times. This chain links TRBV5-1 with TRBJ2-2; no firm D call. Germline CDR1 reads SGHRS; CDR2 reads YFSETQ. V dropped 2 bases and J dropped 4 bases, with 6 bases sitting between them. The CDR3 is 13 amino acids. The CDR3, as DNA: TGCGCCAGCAGCTTTCCTAGCACCGGGGAGCTGTTTTTT. This translates into CASSFPSTGELFF.

This chain uses TRBV9 with TRBJ2-1, with TRBD2 identical over 14 bases. V shed 3 bases, J shed 9 bases, and the junction held 2 bases outside the gene matches. This CDR3 spans 14 amino acids. The germline V gene encodes CDR1 SGDLS and CDR2 YYNGEE. In DNA form, the CDR3 reads TGTGCCAGCAGCGCGGGACTAGCGGGGGTTGAGCAGTTCTTC. Translating gives CASSAGLAGVEQFF. The complete variable domain, with remaining parts taken from reference TRBV9 and TRBJ2-1, reads DSGVTQTPKHLITATGQRVTLRCSPRSGDLSVYWYQQSLDQGLQFLIQYYNGEERAKGNILERFSAQQFPDLHSELNLSSLELGDSALYFCASSAGLAGVEQFFGPGTRLTVL.

This clonotype was observed a handful of times. V is TRBV20-1 and J is TRBJ2-3, with a weak D call TRBD1 (6 bases). V lost 6 bases and J lost 5, with 12 bases in between. The V gene's germline CDR1 is DFQATT and CDR2 SNEGSKA (reference sequence). The CDR3 loop spans 12 amino acids. This CDR3 is CSAGKGEDTQYF. The CDR3 region has the DNA TGCAGTGCGGGCAAGGGGGAAGATACGCAGTATTTT.

The V and J genes are TRBV28 and TRBJ2-5; 9 bases are shared with TRBD2. J lost 0 bases, V lost 8 bases, and 7 bases had no gene match. Per germline, CDR1 MDHEN and CDR2 SYDVKM. This CDR3 is 15 amino acids long. As DNA, the CDR3 is TGTGCCAGCCGCCGAGCGGGGGGACACCAAGAGACCCAGTACTTC. This codes for CASRRAGGHQETQYF.

This clonotype was counted at least ten times. CDR3 loop: CASSPVSADTQYF. CDR3 in DNA: TGTGCCAGCAGCCCCGTTAGCGCAGATACGCAGTATTTT. The chain couples TRBV7-2 to TRBJ2-3, with a weak D call TRBD2 (5 bases). Germline V gives CDR1 SGHTA, CDR2 FQGNSA. Deletions cut 5 bases from V and 4 bases from J, with 10 bases between. This CDR3 contains 13 residues.

This clonotype has ten or more counts. The chain recombines TRBV6-1 with TRBJ1-2; D remains unclear. The CDR3 totals 13 residues. The V gene lost 8 bases and the J gene lost 7 bases, with 17 bases spanning the gap. Germline lookup yields CDR1 MNHNS and CDR2 SASEGT. The CDR3 DNA follows: TGTGCCAGCGTCGGAGCGGTCCGGAGTGGCTACACCTTC. Its protein is CASVGAVRSGYTF.

This clonotype was recorded at least ten times. V usage is TRBV30 and J usage is TRBJ1-2, with D possibly TRBD1 on 5 matching bases. This CDR3 region has 13 residues. Looked up from germline, CDR1 is GTSNPN and CDR2 is SVGIG (reference sequence). V lost 3 bases and J 6 bases, leaving 14 bases between the germline ends. CDR3 amino acids: CAWSRGGTHGYTF. The CDR3 region has the DNA TGTGCCTGGAGCCGGGGGGGGACCCATGGCTACACCTTC.

There are a few counts of this clonotype. The chain joins TRBV9 to TRBJ2-5; D assignment may be TRBD1 or TRBD2 (5 bases each). CDR1 is SGDLS, CDR2 YYNGEE, per germline. The CDR3 spans 13 residues. Trimming pared 4 bases from V and 7 bases from J, leaving 14 bases between. CDR3 amino acids: CASSSGTLGTQYF. The CDR3 bases are TGTGCCAGCAGCTCCGGGACGCTGGGGACCCAGTACTTC.

This clonotype was counted a single time. At one of its ends the junction is not consistent with the germline gene, which may arise from a read error. This rearrangement joins TRBV7-2 to TRBJ1-5; unclear D gene. Germline CDR1 SGHTA, CDR2 FQGNSA. This CDR3 is built from 14 residues. The CDR3 DNA follows: TGTGCCGGCAGCCCCGTAAGGGGCAATCAGCCCCAGCATTTT. This sequence encodes CAGSPVRGNQPQHF.

Ten or more counts support this clonotype. The V call is TRBV2, the J call TRBJ2-2; 12 nucleotides align to TRBD2. V lost 3 bases, J lost 3 bases, and 5 bases stayed unmatched. Germline values: CDR1 SNHLY, CDR2 FYNNEI. CDR3 length: 17 amino acids. As DNA, the CDR3 is TGTGCCAGCAGTGATGAGGGACTAGCGGGCTACACCGGGGAGCTGTTTTTT. This codes for CASSDEGLAGYTGELFF.

This clonotype was picked up many times. The V gene is TRBV7-9, the J gene TRBJ2-1; 9 bases agree with TRBD2. Germline-derived CDR1 and CDR2 are SEHNR and FQNEAQ (reference sequence). The CDR3 contains 14 residues. The V and J ends lost 7 bases and 7 bases, in that order; junction bases with no gene match: 8. The CDR3 protein is CASTWGLAGNEQFF. The CDR3 coding sequence is TGTGCCAGCACCTGGGGGCTAGCGGGGAATGAGCAGTTCTTC.

This clonotype was detected only a few times. The chain employs TRBV7-9 and TRBJ1-5; D remains unclear. V lost 1 base and J lost 0, with 10 bases in between. This CDR3 has 16 residues. Germline V gives CDR1 SEHNR, CDR2 FQNEAQ (reference sequence). The CDR3 protein is CASSLGAHGSNQPQHF. The CDR3 DNA reads TGTGCCAGCAGCTTAGGGGCCCACGGTAGCAATCAGCCCCAGCATTTT. Drawing the rest from reference TRBV7-9 and TRBJ1-5, the complete variable domain is DTGVSQNPRHKITKRGQNVTFRCDPISEHNRLYWYRQTLGQGPEFLTYFQNEAQLEKSRLLSDRFSAERPKGSFSTLEIQRTEQGDSAMYLCASSLGAHGSNQPQHFGDGTRLSIL.

The CDR3 is CASTRPSYSNQPQHF. DNA for the CDR3: TGTGCCAGCACCCGGCCCTCATATAGCAATCAGCCCCAGCATTTT. V gene TRBV6-1 combines with J gene TRBJ1-5; no clear D gene. CDR3 length: 15 residues. Trimming removed 7 bases at V and 0 bases at J, with 13 bases between. The germline gives CDR1 MNHNS, CDR2 SASEGT.

Comments on this clonotype: This may arise from a read error, as a much more abundant clone is one base away. The chain's CDR3 is CAWVPKGQPNTEAFF. CDR3 DNA sequence: TGTGCCTGGGTCCCAAAGGGACAGCCGAACACTGAAGCTTTCTTT. The chain joins TRBV30 to TRBJ1-1, with 7 bases aligning to TRBD1. V lost 5 bases, J lost 1 base, and 10 bases stayed unmatched. This CDR3 is built from 15 residues. Germline lookup yields CDR1 GTSNPN and CDR2 SVGIG (reference sequence).